This T cell receptor beta chain emerged from a study of somatic mutations in cytotoxic T cells in rheumatoid arthritis. General study results and limits: CD8+ T cells showed clonality that did not differ significantly between patients with rheumatoid arthritis and age-matched healthy controls. Only rheumatoid arthritis patients, not healthy controls, showed CD8+ clonality increasing with age.

Assay: immunoSEQ multiplex PCR; the TCRdb copy retains only in-frame clones and omits some. The sample has more than 2,500 clones, 65% to 80% seen once; the top ten hold about an eighth. This CDR3 region has 14 residues. The germline gives CDR1 SGHKS, CDR2 YYEKEE (reference sequence). Trimming cost V 2 bases and J 6 bases; bases outside gene matches: 6. Of note for this clone: As yet, its antigen is unknown.

The clonotype was recovered from a young woman with rheumatoid arthritis. The sequencing input was CD8+ T cells sorted from synovial fluid. The rearrangement uses TRBV5-5 and TRBJ2-7; 9 nucleotides match TRBD1. This chain's CDR3 is CASSLQGAPIEQYF. The CDR3 DNA sequence: TGTGCCAGCAGCTTACAGGGGGCCCCTATCGAGCAGTACTTC. The full variable domain, its missing parts supplied by reference TRBV5-5 and TRBJ2-7, is DAGVTQSPTHLIKTRGQQVTLRCSPISGHKSVSWYQQVLGQGPQFIFQYYEKEERGRGNFPDRFSARQFPNYSSELNVNALLLGDSALYLCASSLQGAPIEQYFGPGTRLTVT.